These 5 T cell receptor beta chains were all obtained from the same sample, sequenced in a study of blood T cell repertoires in COVID-19. Assay used: immunoSEQ multiplex PCR; TCRdb lists only in-frame clones, some missing. This table holds 150,000 to 200,000 clones, 80% to 90% found once. Sequencing input: peripheral blood. The receptors shown here come from a man in his 70s with active or convalescent COVID-19.

The CDR3 spells CASSFDRFNEKLFF. Here the CDR3 DNA reads TGCGCCAGCAGCTTTGACAGGTTCAATGAAAAACTGTTTTTT. The chain couples TRBV5-1 to TRBJ1-4, with D tentatively TRBD1 (6 bases). Germline CDR1 and CDR2: SGHRS and YFSETQ. V lost 2 bases to trimming and J lost 5 bases, with 10 bases between them. The CDR3 spans 14 residues.

This clone was detected only a few times. The chain links TRBV5-4 to TRBJ1-1; possibly TRBD1 for D (6 bases). The CDR3 loop spans 14 amino acids. The V end lost 0 bases, the J end lost 5 bases, and 11 bases lay between the germline ends. Germline values: CDR1 SGHNT, CDR2 YYREEE (reference sequence). CDR3 nucleotides: TGTGCCAGCAGCTTGGGGACAGATAGGACTGAAGCTTTCTTT. Amino acids: CASSLGTDRTEAFF.

This chain uses TRBV2 with TRBJ1-1, with D possibly TRBD1 on 6 matching bases. In germline, CDR1 is SNHLY, CDR2 FYNNEI. Trimming cost V 4 bases and J 3 bases, with 12 bases left between them. The CDR3 is 14 residues long. The CDR3 bases are TGTGCCAGCAGTGTCGGGGGGCCTGACACTGAAGCTTTCTTT. Translating it yields CASSVGGPDTEAFF.

This clone was counted once. The chain employs TRBV2 and TRBJ2-2; the D gene is possibly TRBD2 (5 bases). V was cut by 2 bases and J by 7 bases, with 20 bases left in between. Looked up from germline, CDR1 is SNHLY and CDR2 is FYNNEI. This CDR3 region has 17 residues. The CDR3 DNA reads as TGTGCCAGCAGTGAAACTAGTTTTGGGGTTGCGCTCGGGGAGCTGTTTTTT. This codes for CASSETSFGVALGELFF.

The chain has TRBV7-2 and TRBJ2-3, with 13 bases matching TRBD2. Germline trimming cut 5 bases from V and 3 bases from J; bases unmatched to any gene: 2. The CDR3 consists of 15 residues. Germline V gene lookup returns CDR1 SGHTA and CDR2 FQGNSA. The CDR3 coding sequence is TGTGCCAGCAGCACGGGACTAGCGGGGACAGATACGCAGTATTTT. This sequence encodes CASSTGLAGTDTQYF.